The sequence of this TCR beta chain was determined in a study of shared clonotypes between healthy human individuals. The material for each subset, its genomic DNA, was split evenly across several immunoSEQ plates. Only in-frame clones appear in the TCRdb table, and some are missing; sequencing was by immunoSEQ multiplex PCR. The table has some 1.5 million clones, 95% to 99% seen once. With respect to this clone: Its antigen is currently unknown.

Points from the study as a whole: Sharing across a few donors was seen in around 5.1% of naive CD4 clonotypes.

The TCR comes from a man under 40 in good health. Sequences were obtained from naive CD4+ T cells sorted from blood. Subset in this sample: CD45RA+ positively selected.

CDR3 DNA sequence: TGCGCCAGCAGCTTGGATGGGACAGGGGGCTACGAGCAGTACTTC. It translates to CASSLDGTGGYEQYF. This chain joins TRBV5-1 and TRBJ2-7, with 11 bases matching TRBD1. The CDR3 consists of 15 residues. J lost 3 bases, V lost 0 bases, and 2 bases had no gene match. The germline V gene encodes CDR1 SGHRS and CDR2 YFSETQ. The full variable domain, rest sourced from reference TRBV5-1 and TRBJ2-7, is KAGVTQTPRYLIKTRGQQVTLSCSPISGHRSVSWYQQTPGQGLQFLFEYFSETQRNKGNFPGRFSGRQFSNSRSEMNVSTLELGDSALYLCASSLDGTGGYEQYFGPGTRLTVT.